The rows below give T cell receptor beta chains drawn from one sample of a study of T cell repertoires in cytomegalovirus infection. These receptors lack a known antigen. One entry per CDR3 protein results from TCRdb running MiXCR on the reads. The sample has about 830,000 distinct CDR3 sequences; about 33% are singletons. Sequenced material: cultured CD8+ T cells from PBMCs, taken from culture after CMV antigen stimulation. These receptors were collected from a human donor in good health (CMV status not recorded). Some clones in this sample may be carry-over from other donors' samples. Both conserved end residues are part of each CDR3. Each record gives: CDR3 protein, CDR3 DNA, J gene, V gene, clone size, D gene. A D gene is named only where the DNA matches it firmly. Clone size appears in some rows only: once, few, many, or a class for an expanded clone.

CDR3: CASSLVERGGPWGDTQYF
DNA: TGTGCCAGCAGCTTAGTGGAGCGGGGGGGCCCCTGGGGAGATACGCAGTATTTT
J: TRBJ2-3
V: TRBV7-2
size: many
D: TRBD2

CDR3: CASSAYRGPVGYTF
DNA: TGTGCCAGCAGCGCGTACAGGGGGCCGGTTGGCTACACCTTC
J: TRBJ1-2
V: TRBV7-9
size: .
D: TRBD1

CDR3: CASSPGSDEAFF
DNA: TGTGCCAGCAGCCCCGGGTCCGATGAAGCTTTCTTT
J: TRBJ1-1
V: TRBV5-4
size: .
D: .

CDR3: CASSGRRDNSNQPQHF
DNA: TGTGCCAGCAGCGGGAGACGTGACAATAGCAATCAGCCCCAGCATTTT
J: TRBJ1-5
V: TRBV2
size: few
D: .

CDR3: CASSFGLSIQYF
DNA: TGTGCCAGCAGTTTTGGTCTCAGCATTCAGTACTTC
J: TRBJ2-4
V: TRBV12-3/TRBV12-4
size: few
D: .

CDR3: CASSRLSPQGRTEAFF
DNA: TGCGCCAGCAGCCGCCTTTCACCGCAGGGGAGGACTGAAGCTTTCTTT
J: TRBJ1-1
V: TRBV4-1
size: .
D: .

CDR3: CASSPLGRPMNTEAFF
DNA: TGTGCCAGCAGCCCATTGGGGCGGCCTATGAACACTGAAGCTTTCTTT
J: TRBJ1-1
V: TRBV11-1
size: few
D: .

CDR3: CASSIFGGYTF
DNA: TGTGCCAGCAGCATATTTGGGGGCTACACCTTC
J: TRBJ1-2
V: TRBV6-5
size: .
D: .

CDR3: CASSASPGQGMREQYF
DNA: TGTGCCAGCAGTGCTTCACCGGGACAGGGAATGCGCGAGCAGTACTTC
J: TRBJ2-7
V: TRBV6-1
size: few
D: TRBD1

CDR3: CASGLVWQGIYTF
DNA: TGTGCTAGTGGTTTGGTTTGGCAGGGTATCTACACCTTC
J: TRBJ1-2
V: TRBV12-5
size: .
D: .

CDR3: CASKPSSSHNEQFF
DNA: TGTGCCAGTAAACCGTCCAGCTCCCACAATGAGCAGTTCTTC
J: TRBJ2-1
V: TRBV19
size: .
D: .

CDR3: CASSLTPGGLVTEAFF
DNA: TGTGCCAGCAGCCTTACCCCCGGGGGCTTGGTCACTGAAGCTTTCTTT
J: TRBJ1-1
V: TRBV27
size: .
D: .

CDR3: CASSYPQKRGFGTDTQYF
DNA: TGTGCCAGCAGTTACCCCCAGAAGCGGGGGTTCGGGACAGATACGCAGTATTTT
J: TRBJ2-3
V: TRBV6-6
size: .
D: TRBD2

CDR3: CASSFYSDSPLHF
DNA: TGTGCCAGCAGTTTTTATAGCGATTCACCCCTCCACTTT
J: TRBJ1-6
V: TRBV27
size: few
D: .

CDR3: CACNPFPAELFF
DNA: TGTGCCTGCAATCCTTTTCCGGCGGAGCTGTTTTTT
J: TRBJ2-2
V: TRBV7-8
size: .
D: .

CDR3: CASSELPNYEQYF
DNA: TGTGCCAGCAGTGAACTGCCTAACTACGAGCAGTACTTC
J: TRBJ2-7
V: TRBV6-1
size: .
D: .

CDR3: CASSIGTDNEKLFF
DNA: TGTGCCAGCAGCATAGGGACAGACAATGAAAAACTGTTTTTT
J: TRBJ1-4
V: TRBV12-3/TRBV12-4
size: .
D: TRBD1

CDR3: CASSQTGHYGYTF
DNA: TGTGCCAGCAGCCAGACAGGGCACTATGGCTACACCTTC
J: TRBJ1-2
V: TRBV14
size: few
D: TRBD1

CDR3: CASSQQLAGQETQYF
DNA: TGCGCCAGCAGCCAACAACTAGCGGGTCAAGAGACCCAGTACTTC
J: TRBJ2-5
V: TRBV4-1
size: few
D: TRBD2

CDR3: CSARDLRVGNTIYF
DNA: TGCAGTGCTAGAGATCTCAGGGTCGGAAACACCATATATTTT
J: TRBJ1-3
V: TRBV20-1
size: .
D: .

CDR3: CASSSLSQGRQETQYF
DNA: TGTGCCAGCAGCTCCCTATCCCAGGGCCGCCAAGAGACCCAGTACTTC
J: TRBJ2-5
V: TRBV7-2
size: .
D: .

CDR3: CAISEPDRATDLEQYF
DNA: TGTGCCATCAGTGAACCGGACAGGGCCACGGACTTGGAGCAGTACTTC
J: TRBJ2-7
V: TRBV10-3
size: few
D: TRBD1

CDR3: CASSQDRAVYEKLFF
DNA: TGCGCCAGCAGCCAAGATAGGGCAGTGTATGAAAAACTGTTTTTT
J: TRBJ1-4
V: TRBV4-1
size: many
D: .

CDR3: CASSLANRGSYEQYF
DNA: TGTGCCAGCAGCTTAGCAAACAGGGGTTCCTACGAGCAGTACTTC
J: TRBJ2-7
V: TRBV7-9
size: few
D: TRBD1